Below, one TCR beta chain is given with its context. Treatment here: preoperative locoregional IRX-2 cytokine immunotherapy. This phase Ib study tested locoregional IRX-2 cytokine immunotherapy given before surgery. Method: immunoSEQ multiplex PCR; TCRdb's copy keeps in-frame clones and lacks some. Of 40,000 to 45,000 clones listed, roughly 77% were seen once; the top ten hold over 1%. These data are taken from a study of preoperative IRX-2 immunotherapy in early breast cancer. Trimming left V 5 bases short and J 10 bases short, with 18 bases between. The CDR3 consists of 15 residues. In germline, CDR1 is MNHGY, CDR2 SAAAGT.

The chain has TRBV6-8 and TRBJ1-6; TRBD1 might be the D (6 bases). The clonotype comes from a human donor with breast cancer. The sample here was tumor tissue, taken after IRX-2 immunotherapy. The CDR3 protein is CASSESQGGGSPLHF. In DNA form, the CDR3 reads TGTGCCAGCAGTGAGAGCCAGGGAGGGGGATCACCCCTCCACTTT.